A selection of T cell receptor beta chains follows, all from one sample in a study of cytomegalovirus exposure and HLA in healthy donors. The repertoire was sequenced with immunoSEQ multiplex PCR; TCRdb's copy has only in-frame clones and lacks some. The sample includes 130,000 or so clones, 75% to 85% seen only once; the top ten take 1.5% to 2%. Sequenced: PBMCs. Source of these receptors: a man in his forties or fifties in good health and CMV-seronegative. Each CDR3 is given with its conserved first and last residue. Fields, in order: J gene, V gene, D gene, CDR3 protein. A D gene is named only where the DNA matches it firmly.

j_gene: TRBJ1-5; v_gene: TRBV6-4; d_gene: NA; CDR3aa: CASSDSSRGNQPQHF
j_gene: TRBJ2-7; v_gene: TRBV9; d_gene: NA; CDR3aa: CASSPQGYEQYF
j_gene: TRBJ2-5; v_gene: TRBV27; d_gene: TRBD2; CDR3aa: CASSLERGHQETQYF
j_gene: TRBJ1-1; v_gene: TRBV29-1; d_gene: NA; CDR3aa: CSVDKRSPAISRPAFF
j_gene: TRBJ2-1; v_gene: TRBV10-3; d_gene: NA; CDR3aa: CAISDFAGRNEQFF
j_gene: TRBJ2-5; v_gene: TRBV25-1; d_gene: NA; CDR3aa: CASSELGAEQETQYF
j_gene: TRBJ1-2; v_gene: TRBV6-1; d_gene: TRBD1; CDR3aa: CATRQGGYTF
j_gene: TRBJ2-7; v_gene: TRBV6-5; d_gene: NA; CDR3aa: CASSYSMWGGEYEQYF
j_gene: TRBJ1-1; v_gene: TRBV6-6; d_gene: TRBD1; CDR3aa: CASSPRQGGNTEAFF
j_gene: TRBJ2-2; v_gene: TRBV28; d_gene: NA; CDR3aa: CASSLLPVGGTGELFF
j_gene: TRBJ1-1; v_gene: TRBV7-9; d_gene: TRBD1; CDR3aa: CASSLVLGGEAFF
j_gene: TRBJ2-6; v_gene: TRBV7-9; d_gene: NA; CDR3aa: CASSLEFGGLTF
j_gene: TRBJ2-1; v_gene: TRBV29-1; d_gene: NA; CDR3aa: CSVVRSGSYNEQFF
j_gene: TRBJ2-2; v_gene: TRBV4-3; d_gene: TRBD2; CDR3aa: CASSQDTTGGTSTGELFF
j_gene: TRBJ2-7; v_gene: TRBV30; d_gene: NA; CDR3aa: CAWRSVAYEQYF
j_gene: TRBJ1-1; v_gene: TRBV28; d_gene: NA; CDR3aa: CASSSTRTENTEAFF
j_gene: TRBJ1-2; v_gene: TRBV19; d_gene: NA; CDR3aa: CASSIGDFYGYTF
j_gene: TRBJ2-1; v_gene: TRBV7-6; d_gene: TRBD1; CDR3aa: CASSPGVGQDYNEQFF
j_gene: TRBJ1-2; v_gene: TRBV4-3; d_gene: TRBD1; CDR3aa: CASSQGNRGDAVGYTF
j_gene: TRBJ2-1; v_gene: TRBV7-9; d_gene: NA; CDR3aa: CASSHLALYNEQFF
j_gene: TRBJ1-2; v_gene: TRBV4-3; d_gene: TRBD1; CDR3aa: CASSHRDSDNYGYTF
j_gene: TRBJ1-2; v_gene: TRBV7-6; d_gene: NA; CDR3aa: CASSLSPGDGYTF
j_gene: TRBJ2-5; v_gene: TRBV11-2; d_gene: NA; CDR3aa: CASSTGGLGETQYF
j_gene: TRBJ2-7; v_gene: TRBV2; d_gene: NA; CDR3aa: CASSGSRVDYEQYF
j_gene: TRBJ1-4; v_gene: TRBV5-1; d_gene: NA; CDR3aa: CASSLTATNEKLFF
j_gene: TRBJ1-2; v_gene: TRBV29-1; d_gene: TRBD1; CDR3aa: CSVGQQGRNYGYTF
j_gene: TRBJ2-7; v_gene: TRBV27; d_gene: NA; CDR3aa: CASSLGYRDEQYF
j_gene: TRBJ2-7; v_gene: TRBV5-1; d_gene: TRBD2; CDR3aa: CASSWGGEASYEQYF
j_gene: TRBJ2-7; v_gene: TRBV4-3; d_gene: TRBD2; CDR3aa: CASSQGSSGAFEQYF
j_gene: TRBJ2-7; v_gene: TRBV4-3; d_gene: TRBD1; CDR3aa: CASSQVPGQGVYEQYF
j_gene: TRBJ2-3; v_gene: TRBV28; d_gene: NA; CDR3aa: CASKRQPDTQYF
j_gene: TRBJ2-1; v_gene: TRBV21-1; d_gene: NA; CDR3aa: CASSSRTGHSSRDEQFF
j_gene: TRBJ2-1; v_gene: TRBV15; d_gene: TRBD2; CDR3aa: CATSNGRRLAGAHEQFF
j_gene: TRBJ2-1; v_gene: TRBV7-8; d_gene: NA; CDR3aa: CASSLFGPPATSINEQFF
j_gene: TRBJ2-2; v_gene: TRBV11-2; d_gene: TRBD2; CDR3aa: CASSRAGVANTGELFF
j_gene: TRBJ2-6; v_gene: TRBV2; d_gene: NA; CDR3aa: CASTARRRSGANGLTF
j_gene: TRBJ2-7; v_gene: TRBV12-5; d_gene: TRBD1; CDR3aa: CASGLDGRQGKNEQYF
j_gene: TRBJ1-3; v_gene: TRBV9; d_gene: TRBD1; CDR3aa: CASSVGQGKGNTIYF
j_gene: TRBJ2-1; v_gene: TRBV11-3; d_gene: TRBD2; CDR3aa: CASSFGGGSYNEQFF
j_gene: TRBJ1-4; v_gene: TRBV2; d_gene: NA; CDR3aa: CASSSGGGEKLFF
j_gene: TRBJ2-7; v_gene: TRBV6-1; d_gene: NA; CDR3aa: CASKSREASEQYF
j_gene: TRBJ2-2; v_gene: TRBV5-4; d_gene: NA; CDR3aa: CASSPGGGAAGTGELFF
j_gene: TRBJ1-1; v_gene: TRBV30; d_gene: TRBD1; CDR3aa: CAWSNRDRGRVSEAFF
j_gene: TRBJ1-5; v_gene: TRBV18; d_gene: NA; CDR3aa: CASSPYTDRQPQHF
j_gene: TRBJ2-1; v_gene: TRBV7-6; d_gene: TRBD2; CDR3aa: CASSLSGTSGGAAVYEQFF
j_gene: TRBJ1-6; v_gene: TRBV19; d_gene: TRBD1; CDR3aa: CASSLYGTAYNSPLHF
j_gene: TRBJ1-2; v_gene: TRBV7-9; d_gene: NA; CDR3aa: CASTPTEERYGYTF
j_gene: TRBJ2-2; v_gene: TRBV9; d_gene: TRBD1; CDR3aa: CASSGQGAANTGELFF
j_gene: TRBJ2-1; v_gene: TRBV11-2; d_gene: NA; CDR3aa: CASSLSLAGNEQFF
j_gene: TRBJ1-1; v_gene: TRBV18; d_gene: NA; CDR3aa: CASSPQGVEAFF
j_gene: TRBJ2-3; v_gene: TRBV19; d_gene: NA; CDR3aa: CASNPGVSDTQYF
j_gene: TRBJ2-1; v_gene: TRBV7-2; d_gene: NA; CDR3aa: CASSERPRGEQFF